The 18 T cell receptor beta chains below come from one sample, sequenced in a study of T cell responses to AZD1222 COVID-19 vaccine. Method: immunoSEQ multiplex PCR; TCRdb's copy keeps in-frame clones and lacks some. The table has 120,000 to 150,000 clones, roughly 87% seen once. This sample comprised peripheral blood, obtained 28 days after the second dose of the MenACWY control vaccine. The receptors stem from an adult who received the MenACWY meningococcal vaccine as a control.

V usage is TRBV9 and J usage is TRBJ2-7; D unresolved. The CDR3 is made up of 14 amino acids. Germline CDR1 is SGDLS and CDR2 is YYNGEE. V gave up 4 bases and J gave up 0 bases, with 11 bases separating them. CDR3 bases: TGTGCCAGCAGCCCTAGTATCGCCTCCTACGAGCAGTACTTC. It is translated as CASSPSIASYEQYF.

The V call is TRBV5-5, the J call TRBJ2-1; either TRBD1 or TRBD2 may supply D (5 bases each). Germline V CDR1 and CDR2: SGHKS, YYEKEE (reference sequence). This CDR3 comprises 14 residues. V was pared by 5 bases and J by 0 bases, with 9 bases between. The CDR3 DNA reads TGTGCCAGCAGGGGGACGGCCTCCTACAATGAGCAGTTCTTC. Its translation is CASRGTASYNEQFF. The whole variable domain, remainder taken from reference TRBV5-5 and TRBJ2-1, is DAGVTQSPTHLIKTRGQQVTLRCSPISGHKSVSWYQQVLGQGPQFIFQYYEKEERGRGNFPDRFSARQFPNYSSELNVNALLLGDSALYLCASRGTASYNEQFFGPGTRLTVL.

The CDR3 DNA is TGTGCCAGCAGTTACTTGGGGATGAACACTGAAGCTTTCTTT. Translated: CASSYLGMNTEAFF. The chain carries TRBV6-2 or TRBV6-3 and TRBJ1-1; D ambiguous. Trimming left V 1 base short and J 0 bases short, with 6 bases between. Germline V gene data show CDR1 as MNHEY and CDR2 as SVGEGT. The CDR3 sequence is 14 residues long.

This chain joins TRBV2 and TRBJ1-2, with 8 bases matching TRBD1. This CDR3 region has 13 residues. Germline V lookup: CDR1 SNHLY, CDR2 FYNNEI. V gave up 6 bases and J gave up 2 bases; unmatched junction bases: 2. CDR3 sequence reads: CASRDRVNYGYTF. CDR3 nucleotide sequence: TGTGCCAGCAGGGACAGGGTAAACTATGGCTACACCTTC.

The chain combines TRBV5-1 with TRBJ2-2, with D perhaps being TRBD1 or TRBD2 (6 bases each). The CDR3 has 15 residues. Trimming removed 1 base from V and 7 bases from J, with 14 bases in between. Germline CDR1 is SGHRS and CDR2 is YFSETQ. DNA for the CDR3: TGCGCCAGCAGCTTGTTGGGGGGCCCATTCGGGGAGCTGTTTTTT. Translated, it gives CASSLLGGPFGELFF.

The chain recombines TRBV2 with TRBJ1-2; D unresolved. The CDR3 is made up of 13 amino acids. CDR1 is SNHLY and CDR2 is FYNNEI in the germline V gene. V gave up 6 bases and J gave up 7 bases, with 15 bases separating them. The CDR3 here is CASSGLIGSGYTF. The CDR3 DNA reads TGTGCCAGCAGCGGACTCATCGGATCTGGCTACACCTTC. Using reference TRBV2 and TRBJ1-2 for the parts outside the CDR3, the full variable domain is EPEVTQTPSHQVTQMGQEVILRCVPISNHLYFYWYRQILGQKVEFLVSFYNNEISEKSEIFDDQFSVERPDGSNFTLKIRSTKLEDSAMYFCASSGLIGSGYTFGSGTRLTVV.

This chain uses TRBV5-5 with TRBJ2-7; D assignment may be TRBD1 or TRBD2 (5 bases each). Trimming stripped 0 bases from V and 2 bases from J, with 18 bases between. Germline CDR1 is SGHKS and CDR2 is YYEKEE (reference sequence). The CDR3 runs to 17 residues. CDR3 coding DNA: TGTGCCAGCAGCTTGGAGCTCCGGGACCTAAGTCCCTACGAGCAGTACTTC. Translated, it gives CASSLELRDLSPYEQYF. Filled out from reference TRBV5-5 and TRBJ2-7, the complete variable domain reads DAGVTQSPTHLIKTRGQQVTLRCSPISGHKSVSWYQQVLGQGPQFIFQYYEKEERGRGNFPDRFSARQFPNYSSELNVNALLLGDSALYLCASSLELRDLSPYEQYFGPGTRLTVT.

The chain uses TRBV5-4 and TRBJ1-6, with a weak D call TRBD1 (5 bases). This CDR3 has 16 residues. The germline CDR1 and CDR2 sequences are SGHNT and YYREEE (reference sequence). With 4 bases removed from V and 2 bases from J, the gap between germline ends came to 13 bases. In DNA form, the CDR3 reads TGTGCCAGCAGCCTAGGACAATACGCCTATAATTCACCCCTCCACTTT. This encodes CASSLGQYAYNSPLHF.

This chain uses TRBV19 with TRBJ1-3; TRBD1 matches at 8 bases. CDR3 length equals 15 residues. Germline trimming cut 4 bases from V and 0 bases from J; bases unmatched to any gene: 2. The V gene's germline CDR1 is LNHDA and CDR2 SQIVND (reference sequence). The CDR3 DNA reads TGTGCCAGTAGTACGGGGACAGGCTCTGGAAACACCATATATTTT. Translated, it gives CASSTGTGSGNTIYF.

The chain couples TRBV29-1 to TRBJ2-5; a weak D match, TRBD2 (5 bases). The ends were cut back, 7 bases at V and 3 bases at J, with 15 bases in the middle. CDR3 length: 13 residues. CDR1 SQVTM and CDR2 ANQGSEA come from the germline V gene. The CDR3 bases are TGCAGCGCCCGACGGGGATCTAAAGAGACCCAGTACTTC. Its protein is CSARRGSKETQYF.

V and J are TRBV19 and TRBJ1-5, with D perhaps matching TRBD1 (6 bases). Per germline, CDR1 LNHDA and CDR2 SQIVND (reference sequence). Trimming left V 6 bases short and J 0 bases short, with 21 bases between. The CDR3 runs to 18 residues. The CDR3 sequence is CASRGQLASRFSNQPQHF. CDR3 in DNA: TGTGCCAGTAGGGGACAATTGGCCTCTAGGTTTAGCAATCAGCCCCAGCATTTT. The full variable domain, its missing parts supplied by reference TRBV19 and TRBJ1-5, is DGGITQSPKYLFRKEGQNVTLSCEQNLNHDAMYWYRQDPGQGLRLIYYSQIVNDFQKGDIAEGYSVSREKKESFPLTVTSAQKNPTAFYLCASRGQLASRFSNQPQHFGDGTRLSIL.

This clone was seen a few times. The rearrangement uses TRBV7-6 and TRBJ1-1; TRBD1 agrees at 10 bases. After removal of 5 bases from V and 4 bases from J, the junction contained 13 bases not matched to a gene. This CDR3 spans 17 amino acids. From germline, CDR1 is SGHVS and CDR2 FNYEAQ. The CDR3, as DNA: TGTGCCAGCAGCCTAAGACCCGGGACAGGGGTCGGCACTGAAGCTTTCTTT. Translating gives CASSLRPGTGVGTEAFF.

The rearrangement links TRBV27 to TRBJ1-6; no definite D call. CDR1 is MNHEY and CDR2 is SMNVEV in the germline V gene (reference sequence). Trimming shortened V by 5 bases and J by 7 bases, and 12 bases separated the two germline ends. This CDR3 is 14 amino acids long. The CDR3 coding sequence is TGTGCCAGCAGTCCGGGGAGACTCAATTCACCCCTCCACTTT. Its translation is CASSPGRLNSPLHF.

This chain uses TRBV15 with TRBJ2-3; D not certain. The CDR3 loop spans 17 amino acids. Trimming shortened V by 0 bases and J by 0 bases, and 13 bases separated the two germline ends. From germline, CDR1 is LNHNV and CDR2 YYDKDF (reference sequence). The CDR3, as DNA: TGTGCCACCAGCAGAGATCCCACAGTAACTAGCACAGATACGCAGTATTTT. Protein sequence: CATSRDPTVTSTDTQYF.

This clone was observed a single time. The V call is TRBV7-9, the J call TRBJ2-3, with TRBD2 matching over 7 bases. The germline V gene encodes CDR1 SEHNR and CDR2 FQNEAQ (reference sequence). The CDR3 extends over 18 amino acids. The trim removed 2 bases at V and 0 bases at J, leaving 11 bases unmatched. CDR3 sequence reads: CASSLPLRASGSTDTQYF. Written as DNA, the CDR3 is TGTGCCAGCAGCTTACCATTAAGGGCTAGCGGTAGCACAGATACGCAGTATTTT.

This clone showed up just once. At the DNA level, this CDR3 is encoded by other sequences in the same sample as well. The rearrangement uses TRBV12-3 or TRBV12-4 and TRBJ2-5; D is undetermined. V was pared by 3 bases and J by 5 bases, with 4 bases between. The CDR3 sequence is 11 residues long. CDR3: CASSFRETQYF. The DNA of the CDR3 is TGTGCCAGCAGTTTTCGGGAGACCCAGTACTTC.

This clone has just one count. The gene calls are TRBV5-1 and TRBJ1-2, with TRBD1 matching over 10 bases. Germline V gene sequence: CDR1 SGHRS, CDR2 YFSETQ. V dropped 4 bases and J dropped 4; count of bases not matched to a gene: 10. This CDR3 spans 16 amino acids. This CDR3 reads CASSTNPGQGPYGYTF. The CDR3 bases are TGCGCCAGCAGCACCAACCCGGGACAGGGGCCCTATGGCTACACCTTC.

The V and J genes are TRBV7-9 and TRBJ1-6; D gene uncertain. There are 15 residues in the CDR3. The germline V gene encodes CDR1 SEHNR and CDR2 FQNEAQ (reference sequence). Trimming removed 1 base from V and 7 bases from J, with 11 bases in between. CDR3 residues: CASSLGSVANSPLHF. CDR3 coding DNA: TGTGCCAGCAGCTTAGGTTCCGTGGCCAATTCACCCCTCCACTTT.